This entry is about one T cell receptor (beta chain). As yet, its antigen is unknown. CDR1 is SGHTA and CDR2 is FQGNSA in the germline V gene. V shed 0 bases, J shed 4 bases, and the junction held 2 bases outside the gene matches. CDR3 size: 16 residues. The sample belongs to a study of T cells in Graves' hyperthyroidism and ophthalmopathy. Study results and limitations: Blood samples included most of the expanded thyroid clonotypes exceeding 0.001.

There were TCR beta CDR3 regions amplified from RNA transcripts. HTBI primers were used for first-round RT-PCR of the TCR CDR3. TCRdb itself ran the multiplex PCR reads through MiXCR, one entry per CDR3 protein. Of about 710,000 distinct CDR3 sequences in the sample, around 15% were seen once. The chain uses TRBV7-2 and TRBJ2-3, with 12 bases matching TRBD2. Sequencing input: blood. The TCR sequence derives from a man aged 18 to 35 with Graves' hyperthyroidism. CDR3 amino acids: CASSLARLAGADTQYF. The CDR3 bases are TGTGCCAGCAGCTTAGCGAGACTAGCGGGAGCAGATACGCAGTATTTT.